These 8 T cell receptor beta chains were sequenced from one sample in a study of T-cell reconstitution after alpha-beta-depleted transplantation in children. Unique molecular identifiers were incorporated into the prepared TCRbeta library. One entry per CDR3 protein, called by TCRdb with MiXCR from the PCR reads. The table lists around 200,000 distinct CDR3 sequences, approximately 15% of them singletons. The sample here was PBMCs, mostly from graft donor cells, taken 360 days after TCRalphabeta/CD19-depleted stem cell transplant. The origin of the receptors is a male patient between 2 and 15 years old who had a stem cell transplant for acute lymphoblastic leukemia, so the T cells may come from the graft donor.

In its sample, this clonotype was seen many times. V gene TRBV10-3 combines with J gene TRBJ2-7; D tentatively reads TRBD1 or TRBD2 (5 bases each). The V and J ends lost 7 bases and 3 bases respectively, with 13 bases between them. Germline V CDR1 and CDR2: ENHRY, SYGVKD. The CDR3 runs to 13 residues. The CDR3 DNA is TGTGCCATCACGGGGACGGATTACTACGAGCAGTACTTC. Its translation is CAITGTDYYEQYF.

The chain recombines TRBV29-1 with TRBJ2-7, with D possibly TRBD2 on 5 matching bases. The germline V gene has CDR1 SQVTM and CDR2 ANQGSEA. V was cut by 5 bases and J by 2 bases, with 10 bases left in between. This CDR3 contains 12 residues. The CDR3 protein is CSVLDGTYEQYF. In DNA, the CDR3 is TGCAGCGTTCTGGACGGGACCTACGAGCAGTACTTC.

A few counts support this clonotype. The chain links TRBV19 to TRBJ1-1; a possible D gene is TRBD1 (5 bases). The CDR3 contains 13 residues. Deletions cut 6 bases from V and 5 bases from J, with 13 bases between. The germline V gene encodes CDR1 LNHDA and CDR2 SQIVND (reference sequence). Written as DNA, the CDR3 is TGTGCCAGTAGCTCAGGGAAGGTAACTGAAGCTTTCTTT. It translates to CASSSGKVTEAFF.

The V gene is TRBV30, the J gene TRBJ1-1; TRBD1 matches at 10 bases. The CDR3 runs 14 residues. V was clipped by 4 bases and J by 7 bases; unmatched bases: 9. From germline, CDR1 is GTSNPN and CDR2 SVGIG (reference sequence). The CDR3 DNA is TGTGCCTGGACCCCAGGGACAGGGGCTTTTGAAGCTTTCTTT. Amino acids: CAWTPGTGAFEAFF.

The rearrangement joins TRBV20-1 to TRBJ1-2, with no clear D. Germline values: CDR1 DFQATT, CDR2 SNEGSKA (reference sequence). The ends were cut back, 2 bases at V and 3 bases at J, with 13 bases in the middle. The CDR3 loop spans 14 amino acids. The CDR3 reads CSARFSGVDYGYTF. The DNA for the CDR3 is TGCAGTGCTAGATTTTCGGGTGTCGACTATGGCTACACCTTC.

This clonotype was seen ten or more times. V is TRBV11-2 and J is TRBJ1-1; possibly TRBD1 for D (5 bases). Germline CDR1 reads SGHAT; CDR2 reads FQNNGV. The CDR3 is made up of 14 amino acids. With 5 bases removed from V and 5 bases from J, the gap between germline ends came to 15 bases. CDR3 coding DNA: TGTGCCAGCAGCCCGCACCCCAGGGTTACTGAAGCTTTCTTT. It translates to CASSPHPRVTEAFF.

This clonotype turned up a few times. The chain links TRBV7-9 to TRBJ1-4; D not certain. With 2 bases removed from V and 6 bases from J, the gap between germline ends came to 10 bases. This CDR3 has 14 amino acids. Germline lookup yields CDR1 SEHNR and CDR2 FQNEAQ (reference sequence). The CDR3 sequence is CASSLRGDDEKLFF. CDR3 DNA sequence: TGTGCCAGCAGCTTACGGGGAGACGATGAAAAACTGTTTTTT. The variable domain in full, completed from reference TRBV7-9 and TRBJ1-4, reads DTGVSQNPRHKITKRGQNVTFRCDPISEHNRLYWYRQTLGQGPEFLTYFQNEAQLEKSRLLSDRFSAERPKGSFSTLEIQRTEQGDSAMYLCASSLRGDDEKLFFGSGTQLSVL.

The table lists this clonotype with a few counts. The chain uses TRBV5-1 and TRBJ2-2, with unresolved D. Germline lookup yields CDR1 SGHRS and CDR2 YFSETQ. The CDR3 is 14 residues long. Between the trimmed V and J ends, which lost 3 bases and 9 bases, there was a span of 15 bases. This chain's CDR3 is CASSSLAAERELFF. As DNA, the CDR3 is TGCGCCAGCAGCTCCTTAGCTGCGGAGCGGGAGCTGTTTTTT.